This T cell receptor (beta chain) stems from a study of blood T cell repertoires in COVID-19. This CDR3 has 13 amino acids. CDR1 and CDR2 from the germline V gene are WNHNN and SYGVQD (reference sequence). V lost 2 bases and J 2 bases, leaving 7 bases between the germline ends. The protocol was immunoSEQ multiplex PCR, while the TCRdb copy is restricted to in-frame clones and leaves out a portion. The sample has fewer than 130,000 clones, over 60% seen once; the top ten hold roughly 17%. The sample comprised peripheral blood. The receptor comes from a woman of 80 years or more with active or convalescent COVID-19. The chain employs TRBV10-1 and TRBJ2-7; possibly TRBD1 for D (5 bases). The CDR3 DNA sequence: TGCGCCAGCAGTGAGCGCAGGGCCTACGAGCAGTACTTC. Translated: CASSERRAYEQYF.